Presented here are 5 T cell receptor beta chains from one specimen sequenced in a study of T cell repertoires in cytomegalovirus infection. Their antigen targets remain unknown. Via MiXCR, TCRdb re-called the reads, giving one row per CDR3 protein. The table lists approximately 770,000 distinct CDR3 sequences, approximately 32% of them singletons. Sequenced here: cultured CD8+ T cells from PBMCs, sampled from culture after CMV antigen stimulation. The receptors shown here come from a human donor in good health (CMV status not recorded). Some clones in this sample may be carry-over from other donors' samples.

A remark on this clonotype: At one end the junction does not follow the germline gene, possibly because of a read error. CDR3 nucleotide sequence: TGTGCCAGTATTATAGATCTGGGGGCTGAGCAGTTCTTC. Translation: CASIIDLGAEQFF. The chain combines TRBV19 with TRBJ2-1; the D gene is possibly TRBD1 (6 bases). Germline values: CDR1 LNHDA, CDR2 SQIVND (reference sequence). This CDR3 region has 13 residues.

Regarding this clonotype: One junction end disagrees with the germline gene, perhaps due to a read error. The V and J genes are TRBV10-3 and TRBJ2-4; 9 bases align to TRBD1. CDR3 length: 11 residues. The germline V gene has CDR1 ENHRY and CDR2 SYGVKD. The DNA for the CDR3 is TGTGCCATCAGCCATGGACAGGGGATACGGTTC. It yields the protein CAISHGQGIRF.

This clonotype was counted at least ten times. This chain joins TRBV20-1 and TRBJ2-2; the match to TRBD1 covers 8 bases. V lost 5 bases and J lost 3; bases outside the gene matches: 5. This CDR3 is built from 14 residues. From germline, CDR1 is DFQATT and CDR2 SNEGSKA (reference sequence). The CDR3 here is CSAGGQGDTGELFF. In nucleotides, the CDR3 is TGCAGTGCTGGTGGACAGGGCGACACCGGGGAGCTGTTTTTT.

This clonotype turned up a few times. This rearrangement joins TRBV27 to TRBJ2-3; unclear D gene. This CDR3 has 17 amino acids. Trimming stripped 0 bases from V and 0 bases from J, with 13 bases between. Germline V gene sequence: CDR1 MNHEY, CDR2 SMNVEV (reference sequence). As DNA, the CDR3 is TGTGCCAGCAGTTTATCGCCCATTCTGTCGAGCACAGATACGCAGTATTTT. Encoded protein: CASSLSPILSSTDTQYF.

V and J are TRBV6-5 and TRBJ1-5, with D possibly being TRBD1 (6 bases). The CDR3 totals 15 residues. Per germline, CDR1 MNHEY and CDR2 SVGAGI. Trimming took 0 bases from V and 1 from J, leaving 7 bases between them. The CDR3 DNA is TGTGCCAGCAGTTACTCGGGGGCGAGCAATCAGCCCCAGCATTTT. It translates to CASSYSGASNQPQHF.